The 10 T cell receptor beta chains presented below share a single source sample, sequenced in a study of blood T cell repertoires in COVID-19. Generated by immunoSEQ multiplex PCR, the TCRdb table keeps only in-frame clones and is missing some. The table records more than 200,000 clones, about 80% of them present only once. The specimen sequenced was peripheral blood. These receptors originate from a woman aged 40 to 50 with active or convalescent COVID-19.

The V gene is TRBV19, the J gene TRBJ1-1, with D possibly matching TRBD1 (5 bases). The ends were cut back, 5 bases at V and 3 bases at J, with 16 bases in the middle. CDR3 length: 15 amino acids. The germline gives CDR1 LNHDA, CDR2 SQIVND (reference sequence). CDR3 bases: TGTGCCAGTAGTTACCTTCGAAGGGGCCACACTGAAGCTTTCTTT. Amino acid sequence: CASSYLRRGHTEAFF.

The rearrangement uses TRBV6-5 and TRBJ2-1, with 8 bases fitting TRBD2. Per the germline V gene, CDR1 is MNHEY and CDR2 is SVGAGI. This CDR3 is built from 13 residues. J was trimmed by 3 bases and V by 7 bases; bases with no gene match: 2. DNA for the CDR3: TGTGCCAGCACCCGGGAGGGCTACAATGAGCAGTTCTTC. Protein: CASTREGYNEQFF.

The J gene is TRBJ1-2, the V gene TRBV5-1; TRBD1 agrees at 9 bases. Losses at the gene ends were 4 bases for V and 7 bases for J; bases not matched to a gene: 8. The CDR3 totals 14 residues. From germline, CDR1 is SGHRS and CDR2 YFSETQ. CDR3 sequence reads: CASSPYGTGSGYTF. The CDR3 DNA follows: TGCGCCAGCAGCCCCTACGGGACAGGGAGTGGCTACACCTTC.

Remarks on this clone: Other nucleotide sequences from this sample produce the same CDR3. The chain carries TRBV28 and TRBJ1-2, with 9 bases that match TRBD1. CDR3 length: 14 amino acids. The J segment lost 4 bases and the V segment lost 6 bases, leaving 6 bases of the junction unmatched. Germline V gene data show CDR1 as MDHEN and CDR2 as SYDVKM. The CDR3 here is CASRETGGGYGYTF. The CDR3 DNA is TGTGCCAGCAGGGAAACAGGGGGCGGCTATGGCTACACCTTC.

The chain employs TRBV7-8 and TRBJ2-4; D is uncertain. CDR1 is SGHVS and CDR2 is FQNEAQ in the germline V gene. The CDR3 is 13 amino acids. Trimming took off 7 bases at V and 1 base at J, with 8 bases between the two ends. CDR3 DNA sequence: TGTGCCAGCACCGACGGGGCCAAAAACATTCAGTACTTC. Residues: CASTDGAKNIQYF.

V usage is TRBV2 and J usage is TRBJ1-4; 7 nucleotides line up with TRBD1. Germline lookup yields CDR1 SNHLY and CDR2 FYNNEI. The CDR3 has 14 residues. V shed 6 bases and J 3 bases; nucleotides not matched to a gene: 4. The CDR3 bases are TGTGCCAGCAGGACAGGGTGGGCTAATGAAAAACTGTTTTTT. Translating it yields CASRTGWANEKLFF.

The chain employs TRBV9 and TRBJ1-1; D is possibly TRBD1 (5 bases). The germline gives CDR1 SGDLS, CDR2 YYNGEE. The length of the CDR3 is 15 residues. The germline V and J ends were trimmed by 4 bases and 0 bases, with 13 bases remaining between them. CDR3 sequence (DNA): TGTGCCAGCAGCCCCAGTTGGGGGGTGAACACTGAAGCTTTCTTT. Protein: CASSPSWGVNTEAFF. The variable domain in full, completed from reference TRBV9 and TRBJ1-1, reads DSGVTQTPKHLITATGQRVTLRCSPRSGDLSVYWYQQSLDQGLQFLIQYYNGEERAKGNILERFSAQQFPDLHSELNLSSLELGDSALYFCASSPSWGVNTEAFFGQGTRLTVV.

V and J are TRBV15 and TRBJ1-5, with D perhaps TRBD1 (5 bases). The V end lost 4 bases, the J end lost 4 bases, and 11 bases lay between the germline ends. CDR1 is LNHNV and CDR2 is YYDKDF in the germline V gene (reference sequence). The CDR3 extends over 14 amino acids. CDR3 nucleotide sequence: TGTGCCACCAGCATCAGGGCAGGGAATCAGCCCCAGCATTTT. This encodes CATSIRAGNQPQHF.

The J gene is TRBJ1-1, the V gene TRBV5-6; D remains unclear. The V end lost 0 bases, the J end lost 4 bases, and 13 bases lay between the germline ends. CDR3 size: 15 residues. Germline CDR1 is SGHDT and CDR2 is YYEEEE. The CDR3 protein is CASSLVAAGGTEAFF. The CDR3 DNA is TGTGCCAGCAGCTTGGTTGCGGCAGGAGGCACTGAAGCTTTCTTT.

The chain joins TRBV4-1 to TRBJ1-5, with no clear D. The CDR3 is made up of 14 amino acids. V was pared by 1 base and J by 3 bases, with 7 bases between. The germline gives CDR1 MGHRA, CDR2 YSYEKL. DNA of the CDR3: TGCGCCAGCAGCCAAGGCGGACTCAATCAGCCCCAGCATTTT. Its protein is CASSQGGLNQPQHF.